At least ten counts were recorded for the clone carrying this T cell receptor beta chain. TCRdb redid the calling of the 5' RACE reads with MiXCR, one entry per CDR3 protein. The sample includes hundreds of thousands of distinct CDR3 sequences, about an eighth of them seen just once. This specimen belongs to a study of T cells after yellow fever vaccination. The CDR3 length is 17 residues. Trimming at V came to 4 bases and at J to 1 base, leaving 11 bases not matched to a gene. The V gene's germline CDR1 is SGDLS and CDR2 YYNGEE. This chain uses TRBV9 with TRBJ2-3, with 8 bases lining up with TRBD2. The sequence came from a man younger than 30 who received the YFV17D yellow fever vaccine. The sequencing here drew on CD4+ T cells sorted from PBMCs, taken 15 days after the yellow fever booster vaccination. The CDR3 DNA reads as TGTGCCAGCAGCCCCCGTCCCGATAGCGGGGGCACAGATACGCAGTATTTT. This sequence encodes CASSPRPDSGGTDTQYF.